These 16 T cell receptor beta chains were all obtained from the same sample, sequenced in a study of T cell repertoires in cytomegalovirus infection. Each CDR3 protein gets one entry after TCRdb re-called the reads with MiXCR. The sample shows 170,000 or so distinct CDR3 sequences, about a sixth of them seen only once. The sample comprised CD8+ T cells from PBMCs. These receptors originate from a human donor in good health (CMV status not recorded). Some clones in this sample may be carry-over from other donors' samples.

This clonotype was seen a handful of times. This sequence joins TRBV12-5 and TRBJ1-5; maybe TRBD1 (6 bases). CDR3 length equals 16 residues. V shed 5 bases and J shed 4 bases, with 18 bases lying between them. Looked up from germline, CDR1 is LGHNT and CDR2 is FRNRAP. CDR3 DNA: TGTGCTAGTGGTCCCGACAGGCGACCCAGGAATCAGCCCCAGCATTTT. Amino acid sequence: CASGPDRRPRNQPQHF.

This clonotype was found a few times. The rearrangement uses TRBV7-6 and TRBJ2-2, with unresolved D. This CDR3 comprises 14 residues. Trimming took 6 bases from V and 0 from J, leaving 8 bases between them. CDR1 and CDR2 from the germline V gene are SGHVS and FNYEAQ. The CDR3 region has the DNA TGTGCCAGCAGAAAAAGGACGAACACCGGGGAGCTGTTTTTT. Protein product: CASRKRTNTGELFF.

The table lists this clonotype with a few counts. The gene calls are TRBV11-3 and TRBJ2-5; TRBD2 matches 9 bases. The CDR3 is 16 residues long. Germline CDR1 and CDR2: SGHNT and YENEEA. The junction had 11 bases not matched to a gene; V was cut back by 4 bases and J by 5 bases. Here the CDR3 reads CASSSSSGLAWETQYF. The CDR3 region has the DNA TGTGCCAGCAGCTCCTCCTCGGGACTAGCCTGGGAGACCCAGTACTTC.

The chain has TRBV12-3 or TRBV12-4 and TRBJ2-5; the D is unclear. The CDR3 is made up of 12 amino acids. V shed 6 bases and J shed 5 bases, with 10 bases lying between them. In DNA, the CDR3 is TGTGCCAGCAGCACCACCCGGGAGACCCAGTACTTC. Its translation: CASSTTRETQYF.

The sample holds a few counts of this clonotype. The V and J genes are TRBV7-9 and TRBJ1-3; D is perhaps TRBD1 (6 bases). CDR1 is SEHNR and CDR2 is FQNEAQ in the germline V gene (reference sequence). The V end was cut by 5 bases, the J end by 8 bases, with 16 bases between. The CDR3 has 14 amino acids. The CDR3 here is CASSQDSDRDTIYF. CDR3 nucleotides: TGTGCCAGCAGCCAGGACAGCGATAGAGACACCATATATTTT.

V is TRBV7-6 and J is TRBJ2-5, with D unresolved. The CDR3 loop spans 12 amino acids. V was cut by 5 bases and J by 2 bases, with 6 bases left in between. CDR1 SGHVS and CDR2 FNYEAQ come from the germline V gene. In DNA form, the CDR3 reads TGTGCCAGCAGCGCGATTCAAGAGACCCAGTACTTC. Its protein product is CASSAIQETQYF.

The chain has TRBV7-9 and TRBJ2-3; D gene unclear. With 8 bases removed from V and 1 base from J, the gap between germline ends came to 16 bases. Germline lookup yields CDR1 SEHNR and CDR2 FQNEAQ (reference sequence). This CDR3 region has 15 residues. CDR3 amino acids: CASSTAPRGTDTQYF. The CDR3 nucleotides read TGTGCCAGCTCCACGGCCCCTAGGGGCACAGATACGCAGTATTTT.

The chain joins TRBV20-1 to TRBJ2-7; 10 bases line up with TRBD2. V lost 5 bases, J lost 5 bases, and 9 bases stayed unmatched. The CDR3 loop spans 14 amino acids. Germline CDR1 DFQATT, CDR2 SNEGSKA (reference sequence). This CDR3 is CSARSGGDLNEQYF. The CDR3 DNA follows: TGCAGTGCTCGCAGCGGGGGGGACCTGAACGAGCAGTACTTC.

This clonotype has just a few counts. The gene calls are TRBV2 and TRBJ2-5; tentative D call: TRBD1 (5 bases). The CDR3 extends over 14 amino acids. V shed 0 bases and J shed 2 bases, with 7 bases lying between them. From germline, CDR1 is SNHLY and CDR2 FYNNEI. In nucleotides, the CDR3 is TGTGCCAGCAGTGAAGCGCCAGGGCAAGAGACCCAGTACTTC. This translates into CASSEAPGQETQYF.

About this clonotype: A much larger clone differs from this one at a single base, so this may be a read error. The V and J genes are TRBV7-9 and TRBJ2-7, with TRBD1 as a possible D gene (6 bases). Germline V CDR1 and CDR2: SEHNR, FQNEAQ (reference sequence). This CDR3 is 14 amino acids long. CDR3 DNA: TGTGCCAGCAGCTTAGGACAGGCATCCTACGAGCTGTACTTC. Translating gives CASSLGQASYELYF. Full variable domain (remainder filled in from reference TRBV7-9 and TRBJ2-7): DTGVSQNPRHKITKRGQNVTFRCDPISEHNRLYWYRQTLGQGPEFLTYFQNEAQLEKSRLLSDRFSAERPKGSFSTLEIQRTEQGDSAMYLCASSLGQASYELYFGPGTRLTVT.

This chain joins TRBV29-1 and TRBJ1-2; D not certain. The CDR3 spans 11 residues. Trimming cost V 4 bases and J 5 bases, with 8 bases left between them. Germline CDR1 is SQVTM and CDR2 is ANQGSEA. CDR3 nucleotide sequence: TGCAGCGTTGCCCAGGCATATGGCTACACCTTC. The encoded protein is CSVAQAYGYTF.

For the CDR3, the DNA is TGTGCCAGCAGCCAAGCAGTTACGCAGTATTTT. Translating it yields CASSQAVTQYF. The chain carries TRBV4-2 and TRBJ2-3; unclear D gene. The germline V gene has CDR1 LGHNA and CDR2 YNFKEQ. With 1 base removed from V and 8 bases from J, the gap between germline ends came to 4 bases. The CDR3 is 11 residues long.

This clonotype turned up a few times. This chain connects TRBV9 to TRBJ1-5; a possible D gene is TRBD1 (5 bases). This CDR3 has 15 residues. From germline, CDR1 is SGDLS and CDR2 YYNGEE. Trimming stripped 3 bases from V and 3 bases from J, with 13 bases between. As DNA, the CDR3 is TGTGCCAGCAGCGGGGGAGGGGATCTCAATCAGCCCCAGCATTTT. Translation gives CASSGGGDLNQPQHF.

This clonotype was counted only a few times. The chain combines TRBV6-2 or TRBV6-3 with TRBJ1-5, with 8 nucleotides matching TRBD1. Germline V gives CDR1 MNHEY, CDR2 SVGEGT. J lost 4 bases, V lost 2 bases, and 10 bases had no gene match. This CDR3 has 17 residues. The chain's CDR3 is CASSYRTGTLGNQPQHF. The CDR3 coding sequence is TGTGCCAGCAGTTACCGGACAGGGACCCTGGGAAATCAGCCCCAGCATTTT.

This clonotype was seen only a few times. The CDR3 here is CASSSQSMSTEAFF. The CDR3 nucleotides read TGTGCCAGCAGTTCGCAGTCCATGAGCACTGAAGCTTTCTTT. V gene TRBV12-3 or TRBV12-4 combines with J gene TRBJ1-1; D ambiguous. The ends were cut back, 4 bases at V and 4 bases at J, with 13 bases in the middle. The length of the CDR3 is 14 residues.

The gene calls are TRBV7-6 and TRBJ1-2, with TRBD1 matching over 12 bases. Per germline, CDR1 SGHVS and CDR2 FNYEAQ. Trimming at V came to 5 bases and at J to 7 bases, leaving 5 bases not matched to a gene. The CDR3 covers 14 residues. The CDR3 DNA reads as TGTGCCAGCAGCGGCGGGACAGGGGGCCCTGGCTACACCTTC. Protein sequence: CASSGGTGGPGYTF.